These T cell receptor beta chains were read from a single sample in a study of blood T cell repertoires in COVID-19. Clones were sequenced by immunoSEQ multiplex PCR, and TCRdb holds only the in-frame ones, with some missing. This sample has over 150,000 clones, with about 83% found just once. The sequenced sample consisted of peripheral blood. The receptor source for this set is an elderly woman with COVID-19, enrolled during active disease. CDR3s include the opening cysteine and the closing phenylalanine or tryptophan. The D gene is left open where the match is weak. Size tells how often a clone was seen (once, few, many) or the class of an expanded clone, and some rows leave it out.

V gene	J gene	D gene	clone size	CDR3 DNA	CDR3 protein
TRBV30	TRBJ1-3	.	.	TGTGCCTGCCAGGGTGTGGGTAACACCATATATTTT	CACQGVGNTIYF
TRBV12-5	TRBJ2-1	.	.	TGTGCTCTGCGGGACAGATTCTACAATGAGCAGTTCTTC	CALRDRFYNEQFF
TRBV18	TRBJ2-3	TRBD2	.	TGTGCCAGCTCACTAGCGGGGAGCGGAGATACGCAGTATTTT	CASSLAGSGDTQYF
TRBV6-2/TRBV6-3	TRBJ2-7	.	.	TGTGCCAGCAGCCCCAACCGGGGGGAGCAGTACTTC	CASSPNRGEQYF
TRBV6-5	TRBJ2-7	TRBD2	.	TGTGCCAGCAGTCTGGGGACTACCTACGAGCAGTACTTC	CASSLGTTYEQYF
TRBV7-8	TRBJ2-3	TRBD2	once	TGTGCCAGCAGCCCCGGGACTAGCGGGAGTCGTAGGACAGATACGCAGTATTTT	CASSPGTSGSRRTDTQYF
TRBV19	TRBJ2-2	.	.	TGTGCCAGTAGTACCATCCGGCGACTCCGTTCTTACACCGGGGAGCTGTTTTTT	CASSTIRRLRSYTGELFF
TRBV5-1	TRBJ1-3	.	.	TGCGCCAGCAGCTCAAAGAGCTCTGGAAACACCATATATTTT	CASSSKSSGNTIYF
TRBV28	TRBJ1-6	.	.	TGTGCCAGCAGTGGGGACGGGAGTTCACCCCTCCACTTT	CASSGDGSSPLHF
TRBV2	TRBJ2-5	TRBD2	.	TGTGCCAGCAGTGGACTAGCAGCGGAGACCCAGTACTTC	CASSGLAAETQYF
TRBV4-1	TRBJ1-2	.	.	TGCGCCAGCAGCCCTGGGGGGGGCTACACCTTC	CASSPGGGYTF
TRBV19	TRBJ1-2	.	few	TGTGCCAGTACCTCGGGGGGTCTTATCTATGGCTACACCTTC	CASTSGGLIYGYTF
TRBV28	TRBJ2-7	TRBD2	.	TGTGCCAGCAGCTCCGGGACTACACTACCAAACGAGCAGTACTTC	CASSSGTTLPNEQYF
TRBV4-2	TRBJ2-3	TRBD2	many	TGTGCCAGCAGCCAAGAGAGGGGACTAGCGGGGGGCGTTAGCACAGATACGCAGTATTTT	CASSQERGLAGGVSTDTQYF
TRBV18	TRBJ1-3	.	few	TGTGCCGGCGGAGGGCTAAATGGAAACACCATATATTTT	CAGGGLNGNTIYF
TRBV6-5	TRBJ2-7	TRBD1	.	TGTGCCAGCAGACCTCCGGGACAGGGAAACGAGCAGTACTTC	CASRPPGQGNEQYF
TRBV6-5	TRBJ2-7	TRBD1	.	TGTGCCAGCAGAACCGGGACAGGGTACTCCTACGAGCAGTACTTC	CASRTGTGYSYEQYF
TRBV27	TRBJ2-3	.	.	TGTGCCAGCAGTTCGCAGGGGTTCGATACGCAGTATTTT	CASSSQGFDTQYF
TRBV5-1	TRBJ2-3	.	.	TGCGCCAGCAGCTTGTATGGGGCTAGCACAGATACGCAGTATTTT	CASSLYGASTDTQYF
TRBV14	TRBJ2-3	.	.	TGTGCCAGCAGCTCTCAGGCAAATACGCAGTATTTT	CASSSQANTQYF
TRBV20-1	TRBJ2-3	.	.	TGCAGTGCTTCTCTCACAGATACGCAGTATTTT	CSASLTDTQYF
TRBV28	TRBJ1-2	.	.	TGTGCCAGCAGAGGGCAGGGGTTCCATGGCTACACCTTC	CASRGQGFHGYTF
TRBV18	TRBJ2-2	TRBD2	once	TGTGCCAGCTCTCGAGGACTAGCGGGAGCGGGCACCAGGGAGCTGTTTTTT	CASSRGLAGAGTRELFF
TRBV18	TRBJ1-3	TRBD1	.	TGTGCCAGCTCACCACAAGGGACAGGAGGGTTTGGAAACACCATATATTTT	CASSPQGTGGFGNTIYF
TRBV9	TRBJ2-5	.	.	TGTGCCAGCAGCGGACTGACTGCACCGGCTGGGAGAGAGACCCAGTACTTC	CASSGLTAPAGRETQYF
TRBV11-2	TRBJ2-5	.	.	TGTGCCAGCAGCTTGGCGGAAGAGACCCAGTACTTC	CASSLAEETQYF
TRBV3-1/TRBV3-2	TRBJ2-1	TRBD2	.	TGTGCCAGCAGCCAAGAAGGACTAGCGGGAGTATCCGATGAGCAGTTCTTC	CASSQEGLAGVSDEQFF
TRBV10-3	TRBJ2-1	TRBD2	.	TGTGCCATCAGTGGCGGGGGGAGCTCCTACAATGAGCAGTTCTTC	CAISGGGSSYNEQFF
TRBV10-1	TRBJ2-7	TRBD2	.	TGCGCCAGCAGTGAGTCTTCCCGACTAGCCGACTACGAGCAGTACTTC	CASSESSRLADYEQYF
TRBV28	TRBJ2-4	.	.	TGTGCCAGCAGTTTGTCCCTAAGAAGGGGGGGCGCGGGCATTCAGTACTTC	CASSLSLRRGGAGIQYF
TRBV10-3	TRBJ2-1	TRBD2	.	TGTGCCATCAGACCTATCGGGACTAGCGACAATGAGCAGTTCTTC	CAIRPIGTSDNEQFF
TRBV2	TRBJ2-3	.	.	TGTGCCGGCGGGGAACGGGTAGCAGATACGCAGTATTTT	CAGGERVADTQYF
TRBV2	TRBJ1-1	TRBD1	.	TGTGCCAGCAGTCATGACAGGGTGAACACTGAAGCTTTCTTT	CASSHDRVNTEAFF
TRBV18	TRBJ2-7	.	.	TGTGCCAGCTCACCAGCCGGGTTCGAGCAGTACTTC	CASSPAGFEQYF
TRBV5-1	TRBJ2-3	.	.	TGCGCCAGCAGCTCTCACTTAGCCGGGAGCCCGAGCACAGATACGCAGTATTTT	CASSSHLAGSPSTDTQYF
TRBV7-3	TRBJ2-1	TRBD2	.	TGTGCCAGCAGTTTGAGCGGGAGCTCCTACAATGAGCAGTTCTTC	CASSLSGSSYNEQFF
TRBV9	TRBJ2-2	TRBD2	.	TGTGCCAGCAGCCCCAATAGCGGGGTGTACACCGGGGAGCTGTTTTTT	CASSPNSGVYTGELFF
TRBV7-3	TRBJ2-7	.	few	TGTGCCAGCAGAAAATGGGCACTCTACGAGCAGTACTTC	CASRKWALYEQYF
TRBV6-2/TRBV6-3	TRBJ1-3	.	.	TGTGCCAGCAGTACAGGTTACTCTGGAAACACCATATATTTT	CASSTGYSGNTIYF
TRBV14	TRBJ2-7	.	.	TGTGCCAGCAGCCCGAGCTCCTACGAGCAGTACTTC	CASSPSSYEQYF
TRBV27	TRBJ1-1	.	.	TGTGCCAGCAGTTCGATCCTACGCCGAGACACTGAAGCTTTCTTT	CASSSILRRDTEAFF
TRBV5-1	TRBJ2-7	TRBD2	.	TGCGCCAGCAGTCCCACCGAGACTAGCGGGCGAGCCTACGAGCAGTACTTC	CASSPTETSGRAYEQYF